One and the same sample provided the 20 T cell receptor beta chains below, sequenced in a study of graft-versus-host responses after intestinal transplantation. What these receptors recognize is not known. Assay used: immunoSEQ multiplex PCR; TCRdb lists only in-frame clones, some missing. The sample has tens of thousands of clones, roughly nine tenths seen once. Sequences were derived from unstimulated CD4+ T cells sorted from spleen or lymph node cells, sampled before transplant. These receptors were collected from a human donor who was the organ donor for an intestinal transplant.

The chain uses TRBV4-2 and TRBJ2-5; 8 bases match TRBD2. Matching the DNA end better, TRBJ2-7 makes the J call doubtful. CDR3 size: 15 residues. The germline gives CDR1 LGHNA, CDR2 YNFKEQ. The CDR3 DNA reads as TGTGCCAGCAGCCAAGATGGGGCGGGGGGCTACGAGCAGTACTTC. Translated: CASSQDGAGGYEQYF.

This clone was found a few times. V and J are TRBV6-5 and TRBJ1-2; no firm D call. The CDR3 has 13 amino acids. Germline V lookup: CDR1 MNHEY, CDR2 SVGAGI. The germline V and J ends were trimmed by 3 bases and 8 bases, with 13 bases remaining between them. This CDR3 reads CASSYPARRGYTF. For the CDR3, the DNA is TGTGCCAGCAGTTATCCGGCCCGGCGGGGCTACACCTTC.

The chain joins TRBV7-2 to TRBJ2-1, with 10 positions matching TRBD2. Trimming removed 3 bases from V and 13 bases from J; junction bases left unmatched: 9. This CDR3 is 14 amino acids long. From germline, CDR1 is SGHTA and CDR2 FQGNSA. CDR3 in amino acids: CASSFSLAGDRQFF. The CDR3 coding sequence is TGTGCCAGCAGCTTTTCGCTAGCGGGAGACCGACAGTTCTTC. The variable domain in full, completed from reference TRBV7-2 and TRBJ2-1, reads GAGVSQSPSNKVTEKGKDVELRCDPISGHTALYWYRQSLGQGLEFLIYFQGNSAPDKSGLPSDRFSAERTGGSVSTLTIQRTQQEDSAVYLCASSFSLAGDRQFFGPGTRLTVL.

The CDR3 DNA is TGTGCCAGCAGCCAAGGAAGAGGGACTTACTACAATGAGCAGTTCTTC. Encoded protein: CASSQGRGTYYNEQFF. The chain is built from TRBV4-2 and TRBJ2-1, with TRBD2 as a possible D gene (6 bases). The germline V gene encodes CDR1 LGHNA and CDR2 YNFKEQ. Trimming left V 1 base short and J 3 bases short, with 13 bases between. This CDR3 contains 16 residues.

The chain's CDR3 is CASSPSIRGYSGNTIYF. The CDR3 nucleotides are TGTGCCAGCAGCCCCTCTATAAGGGGCTACTCGGGAAACACCATATATTTT. This chain joins TRBV9 and TRBJ1-3, with D possibly matching TRBD1 (5 bases). Trimming pared 4 bases from V and 4 bases from J, leaving 21 bases between. The CDR3 has 17 amino acids. The germline CDR1 and CDR2 sequences are SGDLS and YYNGEE.

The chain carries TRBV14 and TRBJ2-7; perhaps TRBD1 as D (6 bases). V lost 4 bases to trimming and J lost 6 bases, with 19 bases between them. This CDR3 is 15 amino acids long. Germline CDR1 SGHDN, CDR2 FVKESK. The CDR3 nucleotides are TGTGCCAGCAGCCGCCAGGAGTCACAGGGCCCCGAGCAGTACTTC. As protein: CASSRQESQGPEQYF.

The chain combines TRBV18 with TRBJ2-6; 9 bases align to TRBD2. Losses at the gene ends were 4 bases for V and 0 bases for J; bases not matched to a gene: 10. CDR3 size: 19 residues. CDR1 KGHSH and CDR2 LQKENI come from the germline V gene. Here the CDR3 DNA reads TGTGCCAGCTCACGACTAGCGGCGGGACCCAGCTCTGGGGCCAACGTCCTGACTTTC. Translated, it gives CASSRLAAGPSSGANVLTF.

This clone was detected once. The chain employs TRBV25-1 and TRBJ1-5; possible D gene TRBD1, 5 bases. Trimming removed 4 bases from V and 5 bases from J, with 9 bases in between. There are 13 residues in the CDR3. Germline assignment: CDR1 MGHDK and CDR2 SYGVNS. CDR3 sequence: CASSGSGYQPQHF. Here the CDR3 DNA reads TGTGCCAGCAGTGGCTCAGGGTATCAGCCCCAGCATTTT.

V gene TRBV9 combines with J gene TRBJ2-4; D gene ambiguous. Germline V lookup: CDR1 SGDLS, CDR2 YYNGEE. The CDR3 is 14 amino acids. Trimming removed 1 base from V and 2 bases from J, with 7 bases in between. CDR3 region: CASSVTTSKNIQYF. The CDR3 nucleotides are TGTGCCAGCAGCGTAACAACCTCCAAAAACATTCAGTACTTC.

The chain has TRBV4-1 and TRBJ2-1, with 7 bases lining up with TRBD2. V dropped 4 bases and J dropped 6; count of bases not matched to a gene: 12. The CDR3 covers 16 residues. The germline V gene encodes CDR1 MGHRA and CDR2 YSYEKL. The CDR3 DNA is TGCGCCAGCAGCCCCTTCCCCCTAGCGGAGATCAATGAGCAGTTCTTC. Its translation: CASSPFPLAEINEQFF.

The CDR3 DNA reads TGTGCCAGCAGTACTCCGGACAGGGGGCGCAGGAATCAGCCCCAGCATTTT. Translation gives CASSTPDRGRRNQPQHF. J is TRBJ1-5 and V is TRBV28; TRBD1 matches at 11 bases. Germline loops: CDR1 MDHEN, CDR2 SYDVKM. V was pared by 5 bases and J by 4 bases, with 10 bases of the junction left unmatched. CDR3 length equals 17 residues.

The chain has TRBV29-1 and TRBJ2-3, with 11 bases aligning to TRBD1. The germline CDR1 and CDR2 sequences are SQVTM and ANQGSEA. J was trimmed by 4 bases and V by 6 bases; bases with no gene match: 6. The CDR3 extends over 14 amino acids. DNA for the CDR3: TGCAGCGTAGTAGGACAGGGGGCGTCAGATACGCAGTATTTT. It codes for CSVVGQGASDTQYF.

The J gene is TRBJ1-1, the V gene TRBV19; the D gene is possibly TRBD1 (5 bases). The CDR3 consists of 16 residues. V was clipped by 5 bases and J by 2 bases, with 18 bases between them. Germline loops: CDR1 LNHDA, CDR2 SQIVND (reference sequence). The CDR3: CASSSPGHPGNTEAFF. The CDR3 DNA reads TGTGCCAGTAGTTCGCCCGGACACCCCGGAAACACTGAAGCTTTCTTT.

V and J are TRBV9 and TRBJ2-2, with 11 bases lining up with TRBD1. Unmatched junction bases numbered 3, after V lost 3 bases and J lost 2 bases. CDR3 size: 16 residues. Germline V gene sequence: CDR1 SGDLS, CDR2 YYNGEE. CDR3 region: CASSDRTGGNTGELFF. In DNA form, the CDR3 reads TGTGCCAGCAGCGATCGGACAGGGGGCAACACCGGGGAGCTGTTTTTT.

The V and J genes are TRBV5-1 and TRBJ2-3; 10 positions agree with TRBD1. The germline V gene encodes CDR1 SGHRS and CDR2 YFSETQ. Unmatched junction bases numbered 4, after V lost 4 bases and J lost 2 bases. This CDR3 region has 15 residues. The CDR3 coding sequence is TGCGCCAGCAGCCTCGGGACAGGGGTCACAGATACGCAGTATTTT. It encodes CASSLGTGVTDTQYF.

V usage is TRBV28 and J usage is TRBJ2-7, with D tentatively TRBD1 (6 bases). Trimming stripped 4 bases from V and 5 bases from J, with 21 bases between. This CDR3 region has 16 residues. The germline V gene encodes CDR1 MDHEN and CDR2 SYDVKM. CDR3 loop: CASSSTSGASPHEQYF. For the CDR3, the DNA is TGTGCCAGCAGTTCAACCTCAGGGGCGTCCCCCCACGAGCAGTACTTC.

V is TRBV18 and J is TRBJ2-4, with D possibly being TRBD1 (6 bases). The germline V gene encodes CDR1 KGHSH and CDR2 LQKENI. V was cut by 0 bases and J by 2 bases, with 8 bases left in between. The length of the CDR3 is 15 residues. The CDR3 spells CASSPPQGTKNIQYF. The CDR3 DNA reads TGTGCCAGCTCACCACCACAGGGAACCAAAAACATTCAGTACTTC.

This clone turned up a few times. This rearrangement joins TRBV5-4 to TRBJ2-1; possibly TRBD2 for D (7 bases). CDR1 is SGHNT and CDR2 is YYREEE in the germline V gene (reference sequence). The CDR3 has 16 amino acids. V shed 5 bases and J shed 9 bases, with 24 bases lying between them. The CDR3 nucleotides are TGTGCCAGCAGTCCTCCTAGCGGCCAAAAGGGGGGTGAGCAGTTCTTC. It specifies CASSPPSGQKGGEQFF.

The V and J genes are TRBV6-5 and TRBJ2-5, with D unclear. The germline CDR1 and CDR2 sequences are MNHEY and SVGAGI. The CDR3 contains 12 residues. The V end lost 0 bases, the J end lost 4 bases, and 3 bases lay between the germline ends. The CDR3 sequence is CASSYSRETQYF. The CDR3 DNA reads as TGTGCCAGCAGTTACTCGAGAGAGACCCAGTACTTC.

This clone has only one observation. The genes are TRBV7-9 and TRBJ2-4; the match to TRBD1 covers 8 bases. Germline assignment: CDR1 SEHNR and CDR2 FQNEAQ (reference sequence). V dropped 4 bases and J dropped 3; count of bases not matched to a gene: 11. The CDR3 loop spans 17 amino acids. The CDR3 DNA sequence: TGTGCCAGCAGCTCCCCCTCGGGACAGGACGTCAAAAACATTCAGTACTTC. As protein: CASSSPSGQDVKNIQYF.